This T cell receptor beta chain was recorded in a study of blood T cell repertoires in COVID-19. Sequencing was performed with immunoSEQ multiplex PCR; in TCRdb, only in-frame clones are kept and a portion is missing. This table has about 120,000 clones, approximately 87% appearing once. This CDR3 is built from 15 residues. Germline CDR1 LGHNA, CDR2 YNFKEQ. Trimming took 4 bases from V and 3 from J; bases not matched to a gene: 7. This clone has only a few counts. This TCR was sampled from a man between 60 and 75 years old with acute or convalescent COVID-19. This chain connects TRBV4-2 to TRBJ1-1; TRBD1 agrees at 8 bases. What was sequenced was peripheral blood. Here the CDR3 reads CASSPRTGWDTEAFF. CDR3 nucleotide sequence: TGTGCCAGCAGCCCCCGGACAGGGTGGGACACTGAAGCTTTCTTT.